A selection of T cell receptor beta chains follows, all from one sample in a study of human T cells and chemical hapten exposure. MiXCR, applied by TCRdb to the RACE reads, yields one record per CDR3 protein. This sample has 97,000 or so distinct CDR3 sequences, with roughly a quarter found just once. The specimen was whole blood, collected in connection with sensitization to the hapten diphenylcyclopropenone (DPC). The receptors were gathered from a middle-aged man with alopecia areata. Some clones in this sample may be carry-over from other donors' samples. Each CDR3 is given with its conserved first and last residue. The D gene is left open where the match is weak. Only part of the rows carry a size: once, few, many, or a class if the clone is expanded.

cdr3_nt,cdr3_aa,clone_size,v_call,d_call,j_call
TGTGCCAGCAGTTTATGGGGTGTGGGGCGAACCGGGGAGCTGTTTTTT,CASSLWGVGRTGELFF,-,TRBV27,-,TRBJ2-2
TGCAGTGCTAGAGAGGGCAGGGCGAACACTGAAGCTTTCTTT,CSAREGRANTEAFF,-,TRBV20-1,-,TRBJ1-1
TGCAGTGCTAGACCACTAGCGGGAGATGAGACCCAGTACTTC,CSARPLAGDETQYF,-,TRBV20-1,TRBD2,TRBJ2-5
TGTGCCAGCAGTTTCGCTGACAGGGTAAACACTGAAGCTTTCTTT,CASSFADRVNTEAFF,few,TRBV12-3/TRBV12-4,TRBD1,TRBJ1-1
TGCGCCAGCACCCGGTCGGGGGTTAATGAAAAACTGTTTTTT,CASTRSGVNEKLFF,once,TRBV5-1,-,TRBJ1-4
TGTGCCAGCAGTGGGGTCGGTCAGCCCCAGCATTTT,CASSGVGQPQHF,-,TRBV12-3/TRBV12-4,-,TRBJ1-5
TGTGCCAGCACCCTGGGACCTTATAATTCACCCCTCCACTTT,CASTLGPYNSPLHF,few,TRBV25-1,-,TRBJ1-6
TGTGCCAGCAGTTTGGGACGGTCCTCGGGAAACACCATATATTTT,CASSLGRSSGNTIYF,-,TRBV12-3/TRBV12-4,-,TRBJ1-3
TGTGCCAGCAGTTTCTACCTGGGGTACAATGAGCAGTTCTTC,CASSFYLGYNEQFF,-,TRBV28,-,TRBJ2-1
TGTGCCACTAGAAGGGCCTCGAACACTGAAGCTTTCTTT,CATRRASNTEAFF,few,TRBV24-1,-,TRBJ1-1
TGTGCCAGCAGCTTAGCGGCAGGGTACTACGAGCAGTACTTC,CASSLAAGYYEQYF,-,TRBV7-2,-,TRBJ2-7
TGTGCCAGCAGTTTATGGAAGTCAGCGGGAGGACCGGTTGAGCAGTTCTTC,CASSLWKSAGGPVEQFF,-,TRBV28,TRBD2,TRBJ2-1
TGCAGCGTTGAAGGAGCACAGGGGCGGCAAGAGACCCAGTACTTC,CSVEGAQGRQETQYF,many,TRBV29-1,TRBD1,TRBJ2-5
TGTGCCAGCAGTTTAGAGGGGACTGGTAAATACAATGAGCAGTTCTTC,CASSLEGTGKYNEQFF,few,TRBV12-3/TRBV12-4,-,TRBJ2-1
TGTGCCAGCAGCGGTGAGATTTTCTCCTATAATTCACCCCTCCACTTT,CASSGEIFSYNSPLHF,-,TRBV9,-,TRBJ1-6
TGTGCCAGCAGACTAGCGGGAGGTCTCGCTGAGCAGTTCTTC,CASRLAGGLAEQFF,once,TRBV27,TRBD2,TRBJ2-1
TGTGCCAGCACCCCGACTAGCGAGTACACCGGGGAGCTGTTTTTT,CASTPTSEYTGELFF,-,TRBV12-3/TRBV12-4,TRBD2,TRBJ2-2
TGTGCCAGCAGTTCCACCTTAACTAGCGGGAGGGTCAATGAGCAGTTCTTC,CASSSTLTSGRVNEQFF,-,TRBV12-3/TRBV12-4,TRBD2,TRBJ2-1
TGCAGTGCTAGCGCCGGGACTAGTCAAGAGACCCAGTACTTC,CSASAGTSQETQYF,few,TRBV20-1,TRBD2,TRBJ2-5
TGTGCCAGCTCAACCCCGGACAGGGGTTACGAGCAGTACTTC,CASSTPDRGYEQYF,few,TRBV27,TRBD1,TRBJ2-7
TGCAGTGCTTTTACTAGCGGGAGAAGCAATGAGCAGTTCTTC,CSAFTSGRSNEQFF,few,TRBV20-1,TRBD2,TRBJ2-1
TGTGCCAGCAGTTTGAGATTCCTAGCGGGGCCTAGCACAGATACGCAGTATTTT,CASSLRFLAGPSTDTQYF,-,TRBV12-3/TRBV12-4,TRBD2,TRBJ2-3
TGCGCCAGCAGCCCGTGGGGACTAGCGGGATCCACAGATACGCAGTATTTT,CASSPWGLAGSTDTQYF,-,TRBV5-1,TRBD2,TRBJ2-3